The TCR beta chain under discussion was sequenced for a study of radiotherapy plus CTLA-4 blockade in lung cancer (dated by TCRdb to the late 2010s). Study-level background: Among enrolled patients, 15% to 20% had an objective response and 25% to 35% reached disease control.

Library generation was performed with the immunoSEQ multiplex PCR assay. Imported from immuneACCESS, the table was reduced by TCRdb to in-frame sequences with V and J called. These copies leave out some clones; in studies compared against another copy, an unresolved V gene accounts for under half, and the cause of the remainder is not known. Present in this sample are roughly 98,000 clones, around four fifths of which were seen just once. More than 14% of the sample is held by the ten biggest clonotypes. Points on this clone: The target of this receptor is not known. Base-call qualities are not available, and no considerably larger clone is one nucleotide away.

The junction shows trimming of 5 bases on V and 8 bases on J, plus 18 bases between the germline ends. The CDR3 starts with the cysteine, ends with the phenylalanine, and has 14 residues. Here the CDR3 DNA is all that survives: 42 bases in frame from base 1. Via the germline V gene, CDR1 is SGHVS and CDR2 FQNEAQ. What the authors observed across the whole study: After treatment with radiotherapy and ipilimumab, TCR clones that originated in tumors expanded in peripheral blood. Increased serum interferon-beta after radiation, together with early dynamic changes in blood T cell clones, were reported to be the strongest predictors of response.

The study tested focal radiation therapy combined with CTLA-4 blockade (ipilimumab) in patients with chemo-refractory metastatic non-small-cell lung cancer. This sequence was found in a human donor with non-small cell lung cancer that progressed on radiotherapy plus ipilimumab. The chain links TRBV7-8 with TRBJ1-2, and perhaps TRBD1 as D gene, on 5 matching bases. This specimen was peripheral blood, taken from a patient treated with radiotherapy plus ipilimumab. CDR3 sequence: CASSLGGIVWGYTF. Here is the DNA: TGTGCCAGCAGCCTGGGGGGGATTGTTTGGGGCTACACCTTC.